This T cell receptor (beta chain) is from a study of cytomegalovirus exposure and HLA in healthy donors. Study conclusions and caveats: In a later analysis, TCR beta V- and J-gene trimming showed a link to a missense DCLRE1C variant. Earlier results showed most TCR beta V segments being productive about 87% or about 30% of the time. Through in vitro validation, a few CMV-associated chains were shown to be specific for CMV antigens. Later analysis placed DRB1 highest and HLA-C lowest in TCR association rates, which differed by HLA locus.

A note on this clone: Antigen specificity is unknown.

V was clipped by 3 bases and J by 1 base, with 10 bases between them. The V gene's germline CDR1 is MNHNS and CDR2 SASEGT. The CDR3 is 15 residues long. Researchers ran the PCR with 60 Vbeta and 13 Jbeta primers. Only in-frame clones appear in the TCRdb table, and some are missing; sequencing was by immunoSEQ multiplex PCR. The table lists 95,000 to 150,000 clones, 80% to 85% of them singletons. This TCR was recovered from a woman between 40 and 55 years old in good health and CMV-seronegative. What was sequenced was PBMCs. The chain uses TRBV6-1 and TRBJ2-4; D gene ambiguous. In DNA form, the CDR3 reads TGTGCCAGCAGTGACCGAGTTGAGGCCAAAAACATTCAGTACTTC. It is translated as CASSDRVEAKNIQYF.